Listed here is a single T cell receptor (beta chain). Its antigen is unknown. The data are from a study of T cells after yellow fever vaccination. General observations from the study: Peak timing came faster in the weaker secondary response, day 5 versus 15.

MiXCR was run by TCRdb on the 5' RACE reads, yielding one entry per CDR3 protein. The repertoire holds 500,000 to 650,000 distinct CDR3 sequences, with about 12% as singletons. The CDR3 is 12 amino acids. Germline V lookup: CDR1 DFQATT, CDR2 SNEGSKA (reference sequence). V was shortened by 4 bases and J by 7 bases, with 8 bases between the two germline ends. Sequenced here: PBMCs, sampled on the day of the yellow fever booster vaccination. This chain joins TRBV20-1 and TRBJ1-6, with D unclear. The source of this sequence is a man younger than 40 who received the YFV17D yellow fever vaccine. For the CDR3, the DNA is TGCAGTGCTACTGGCTTCAATTCACCCCTCCACTTT. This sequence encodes CSATGFNSPLHF.